This T cell receptor (beta chain) was identified in a study of Graves' ophthalmopathy and Graves' hyperthyroidism. Study context: Prior to any treatment, peripheral blood was collected at the time of initial diagnosis. Findings and caveats of the study: Cross-validated, the 13-signature model showed 87.88%/81.08% sensitivity/specificity, and 80%/75% in the test set.

Amplification from RNA transcripts yielded the TCR beta CDR3 regions. An initial RT-PCR round employing HTBI primers preceded a second-round multiplex PCR. TCRdb redid the calling of the multiplex PCR reads with MiXCR, one entry per CDR3 protein. The data hold about 240,000 distinct CDR3 sequences, with around 50% observed a single time. A note on this clonotype: Its antigen is as yet unknown. An end of the junction does not agree with germline; a read error may underlie this.

Germline assignment: CDR1 KGHDR and CDR2 SFDVKD. The CDR3 is 15 residues long. Sequencing was done on a sample of peripheral blood. This TCR was recovered from an adult man with Graves' ophthalmopathy. The chain has TRBV24-1 and TRBJ1-1; 9 bases are a match to TRBD1. The CDR3 loop reads CATGDSQGAITEAFF. The DNA of the CDR3 is TGTGCCACCGGTGACTCACAGGGGGCAATAACTGAAGCTTTCTTT.